The clone carrying this T cell receptor beta chain was detected once. Source study methods: Estimates of nucleated cell counts were drawn from the amplification of reference gene primers. Here immunoSEQ multiplex PCR was the method, and the copy in TCRdb shows in-frame clones only, minus some. From that table come the V and J calls and clone size; the DNA was used to work out D and trimming. The sample has approximately 91,000 clones, around nine tenths seen once; the top ten hold 3.5% to 5.5%. The data were obtained in a study of blood T cell repertoires in COVID-19. The wider study: The United States, Italy and Spain were the sources of the acute and convalescent COVID-19 samples.

Between the trimmed V and J ends, which lost 6 bases and 7 bases, there was a span of 6 bases. This CDR3 is 9 amino acids long. CDR1 is SQVTM and CDR2 is ANQGSEA in the germline V gene. Sequencing input: peripheral blood. The clonotype comes from a man in his sixties or seventies with acute or convalescent COVID-19. The V and J genes are TRBV29-1 and TRBJ1-2; perhaps TRBD1 as D (6 bases). CDR3 residues: CSVDSGYTF. The DNA for the CDR3 is TGCAGCGTGGACAGTGGCTACACCTTC.